These 21 T cell receptor beta chains share one sample of origin, sequenced in a study of cytomegalovirus exposure and HLA in healthy donors. Researchers ran the PCR with 60 Vbeta and 13 Jbeta primers. The table came from immunoSEQ multiplex PCR; TCRdb's copy has only in-frame clones and leaves some out. The data show approximately 120,000 clones, 76% seen once. Sequenced: PBMCs. The receptor set was obtained from a middle-aged woman in good health and CMV-seropositive.

This clone came up once. The chain recombines TRBV7-3 with TRBJ2-1; no clear D gene. Germline V gene data show CDR1 as SGHTA and CDR2 as FQGTGA. This CDR3 has 13 residues. Trimming took off 5 bases at V and 7 bases at J, with 12 bases between the two ends. CDR3 region: CASSHSQTNEQFF. The CDR3 DNA reads as TGTGCCAGCAGCCACAGTCAGACGAATGAGCAGTTCTTC. The full variable domain, in which reference TRBV7-3 and TRBJ2-1 provide the parts outside the CDR3, is GAGVSQTPSNKVTEKGKYVELRCDPISGHTALYWYRQSLGQGPEFLIYFQGTGAADDSGLPNDRFFAVRPEGSVSTLKIQRTERGDSAVYLCASSHSQTNEQFFGPGTRLTVL.

This clone was found a few times. V gene TRBV6-1 combines with J gene TRBJ1-3, with D perhaps TRBD1 (6 bases). From germline, CDR1 is MNHNS and CDR2 SASEGT. Trimming took 4 bases from V and 0 from J, leaving 13 bases between them. This CDR3 contains 16 residues. CDR3 loop: CASSVNRVTSGNTIYF. DNA for the CDR3: TGTGCCAGCAGTGTTAACAGGGTGACCTCTGGAAACACCATATATTTT.

The chain recombines TRBV5-1 with TRBJ1-4; 7 positions match TRBD1. The CDR3 length is 15 residues. V lost 4 bases, J lost 8 bases, and 11 bases stayed unmatched. Germline V gene sequence: CDR1 SGHRS, CDR2 YFSETQ. The chain's CDR3 is CASSKQTGLGEKLFF. The CDR3 DNA reads TGCGCCAGCAGCAAGCAGACAGGGCTAGGCGAAAAACTGTTTTTT.

This clone was found a few times. J is TRBJ1-6 and V is TRBV5-1; 8 nucleotides align to TRBD1. The germline V gene encodes CDR1 SGHRS and CDR2 YFSETQ. CDR3 length equals 17 residues. The V and J ends lost 0 bases and 5 bases, in that order; junction bases with no gene match: 7. The CDR3 here is CASSLDGQGFDNSPLHF. In nucleotides, the CDR3 is TGCGCCAGCAGCTTGGATGGACAGGGATTTGATAATTCACCCCTCCACTTT.

V is TRBV5-4 and J is TRBJ2-7, with a possible D match to TRBD1 (6 bases). Germline loops: CDR1 SGHNT, CDR2 YYREEE (reference sequence). The CDR3 runs to 13 residues. Trimming shortened V by 3 bases and J by 2 bases, and 9 bases separated the two germline ends. As DNA, the CDR3 is TGTGCCAGCAGCTCAGGACAGCCCTACGAGCAGTACTTC. Its protein product is CASSSGQPYEQYF. Together with reference TRBV5-4 and TRBJ2-7, the CDR3 gives the full variable domain: ETGVTQSPTHLIKTRGQQVTLRCSSQSGHNTVSWYQQALGQGPQFIFQYYREEENGRGNFPPRFSGLQFPNYSSELNVNALELDDSALYLCASSSGQPYEQYFGPGTRLTVT.

This chain's CDR3 is CASSYSQGRGYTF. In DNA form, the CDR3 reads TGTGCCAGCAGTTACTCTCAGGGGCGCGGCTACACCTTC. The J gene is TRBJ1-2, the V gene TRBV6-5; a possible D gene is TRBD1 (6 bases). Trimming removed 0 bases from V and 8 bases from J, with 10 bases in between. CDR1 and CDR2 (germline): MNHEY, SVGAGI. The CDR3 covers 13 residues.

This clone was seen just once. The chain joins TRBV2 to TRBJ1-2; D unresolved. This CDR3 contains 12 residues. V shed 7 bases and J shed 8 bases, with 14 bases lying between them. Per germline, CDR1 SNHLY and CDR2 FYNNEI. CDR3 in DNA: TGTGCCAGCACCGAAGAGGGTACGGGCTACACCTTC. Translation gives CASTEEGTGYTF. The full variable domain, in which reference TRBV2 and TRBJ1-2 provide the parts outside the CDR3, is EPEVTQTPSHQVTQMGQEVILRCVPISNHLYFYWYRQILGQKVEFLVSFYNNEISEKSEIFDDQFSVERPDGSNFTLKIRSTKLEDSAMYFCASTEEGTGYTFGSGTRLTVV.

This clone showed up just a few times. V is TRBV6-5 and J is TRBJ1-4, with TRBD1 matching over 9 bases. V dropped 6 bases and J dropped 6; count of bases not matched to a gene: 5. CDR3 length: 14 amino acids. The germline V gene encodes CDR1 MNHEY and CDR2 SVGAGI. The CDR3 is CASSPRDRDEKLFF. The CDR3 DNA sequence: TGTGCCAGCAGCCCCCGGGACAGGGATGAAAAACTGTTTTTT.

This sequence joins TRBV27 and TRBJ1-5, with D unresolved. Per germline, CDR1 MNHEY and CDR2 SMNVEV (reference sequence). Trimming removed 5 bases at V and 5 bases at J, with 10 bases between. The CDR3 has 13 residues. The CDR3: CASSPDTYQPQHF. CDR3 in DNA: TGTGCCAGCAGTCCCGACACCTATCAGCCCCAGCATTTT.

The CDR3 sequence: CASSEGGTRNEQFF. The CDR3, as DNA: TGTGCCAGCAGTGAGGGGGGGACCAGGAATGAGCAGTTCTTC. V usage is TRBV6-1 and J usage is TRBJ2-1; 7 positions match TRBD2. Germline-derived CDR1 and CDR2 are MNHNS and SASEGT. Trimming took 3 bases from V and 7 from J; bases not matched to a gene: 6. CDR3 size: 14 residues.

The chain has TRBV10-3 and TRBJ2-2; D is unclear. This CDR3 is built from 13 residues. Germline CDR1 reads ENHRY; CDR2 reads SYGVKD. V shed 11 bases and J shed 7 bases, with 17 bases lying between them. In DNA, the CDR3 is TGTGCCGCCAGACTCCCCCGGAGCGGGGAGCTGTTTTTT. Residues: CAARLPRSGELFF.

The chain has TRBV27 and TRBJ1-2; 7 bases line up with TRBD1. This CDR3 has 14 amino acids. Unmatched junction bases numbered 12, after V lost 6 bases and J lost 8 bases. Germline V gives CDR1 MNHEY, CDR2 SMNVEV (reference sequence). The CDR3 DNA reads as TGTGCCAGCAGCCGAAACACAGGGGTTCGCGGCTACACCTTC. It codes for CASSRNTGVRGYTF.

The rearrangement links TRBV9 to TRBJ2-7; D perhaps matches TRBD2 (6 bases). Germline V gene lookup returns CDR1 SGDLS and CDR2 YYNGEE. Trimming left V 0 bases short and J 3 bases short, with 10 bases between. The CDR3 runs to 14 residues. This CDR3 reads CASSVGGELYEQYF. The DNA for the CDR3 is TGTGCCAGCAGCGTAGGGGGGGAGCTCTACGAGCAGTACTTC.

V and J are TRBV7-6 and TRBJ1-3, with a weak D call TRBD1 (5 bases). Trimming removed 5 bases at V and 3 bases at J, with 20 bases between. The V gene's germline CDR1 is SGHVS and CDR2 FNYEAQ. The CDR3 sequence is 17 residues long. CDR3 DNA: TGTGCCAGCAGCCAAGCATTGGGCCAGGGTGTTGGAAACACCATATATTTT. Encoded protein: CASSQALGQGVGNTIYF.

This sequence joins TRBV27 and TRBJ1-1, with unresolved D. The CDR3 is 14 amino acids. The V gene's germline CDR1 is MNHEY and CDR2 SMNVEV (reference sequence). V was pared by 2 bases and J by 5 bases, with 12 bases between. CDR3 sequence (DNA): TGTGCCAGCAGTTTAGGTTTCTCGGGGACTGAAGCTTTCTTT. Residues: CASSLGFSGTEAFF.

V gene TRBV9 combines with J gene TRBJ1-2; D gene unclear. In germline, CDR1 is SGDLS, CDR2 YYNGEE. The CDR3 length is 13 residues. Between the trimmed V and J ends, which lost 3 bases and 8 bases, there was a span of 14 bases. CDR3 DNA: TGTGCCAGCAGCGCGTCTACTTATTACGGCTACACCTTC. Protein sequence: CASSASTYYGYTF.

V is TRBV5-1 and J is TRBJ2-1, with TRBD1 identical over 11 bases. The junction had 5 bases not matched to a gene; V was cut back by 0 bases and J by 6 bases. The germline gives CDR1 SGHRS, CDR2 YFSETQ. The CDR3 totals 16 residues. CDR3: CASSLGGTGGPNEQFF. In DNA, the CDR3 is TGCGCCAGCAGCTTGGGTGGGACAGGGGGACCCAATGAGCAGTTCTTC.

V usage is TRBV27 and J usage is TRBJ1-2, with D uncertain. The CDR3 is made up of 15 amino acids. With 2 bases removed from V and 4 bases from J, the gap between germline ends came to 14 bases. The germline V gene encodes CDR1 MNHEY and CDR2 SMNVEV (reference sequence). CDR3 sequence reads: CASSLVPGAGYGYTF. The CDR3 bases are TGTGCCAGCAGTTTAGTCCCGGGAGCCGGCTATGGCTACACCTTC.

Of note for this clone: Compared with germline, one end of the junction differs, possibly owing to a read error. The V gene is TRBV7-7, the J gene TRBJ2-1; D is perhaps TRBD1 (6 bases). The CDR3 spans 15 residues. Germline V CDR1 and CDR2: SSHAT, FNYEAQ (reference sequence). CDR3 DNA sequence: TGTGCTAGCACCAGGGCCGCAGGGGCGTTAAATGAGCAGTTCTTC. This gives the protein CASTRAAGALNEQFF.

The chain uses TRBV2 and TRBJ2-3, with TRBD2 identical over 8 bases. The CDR3 is 16 residues long. Germline CDR1 SNHLY, CDR2 FYNNEI. Trimming cost V 3 bases and J 2 bases; bases outside gene matches: 7. In nucleotides, the CDR3 is TGTGCCAGCAGTGAGTTTAGCGGGGACCCCACAGATACGCAGTATTTT. This sequence encodes CASSEFSGDPTDTQYF.

This chain connects TRBV5-1 to TRBJ2-3; TRBD1 aligns across 8 bases. Per the germline V gene, CDR1 is SGHRS and CDR2 is YFSETQ. Trimming at V came to 2 bases and at J to 1 base, leaving 9 bases not matched to a gene. This CDR3 is 17 amino acids long. Written as DNA, the CDR3 is TGCGCCAGCAGCTTCGGGGTTGGGGACAGGCGCACAGATACGCAGTATTTT. Its protein product is CASSFGVGDRRTDTQYF.